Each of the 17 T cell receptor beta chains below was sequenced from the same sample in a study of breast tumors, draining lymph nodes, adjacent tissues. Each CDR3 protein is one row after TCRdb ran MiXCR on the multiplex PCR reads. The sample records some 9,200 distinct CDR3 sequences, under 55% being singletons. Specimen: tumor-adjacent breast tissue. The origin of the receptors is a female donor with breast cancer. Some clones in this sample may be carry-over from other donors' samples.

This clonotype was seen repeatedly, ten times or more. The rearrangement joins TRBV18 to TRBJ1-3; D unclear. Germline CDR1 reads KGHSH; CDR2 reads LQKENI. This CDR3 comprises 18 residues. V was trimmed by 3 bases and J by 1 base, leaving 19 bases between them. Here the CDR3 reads CASSPTEIGWASGNTIYF. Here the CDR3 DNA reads TGTGCCAGCTCACCGACGGAGATCGGTTGGGCTTCTGGAAACACCATATATTTT.

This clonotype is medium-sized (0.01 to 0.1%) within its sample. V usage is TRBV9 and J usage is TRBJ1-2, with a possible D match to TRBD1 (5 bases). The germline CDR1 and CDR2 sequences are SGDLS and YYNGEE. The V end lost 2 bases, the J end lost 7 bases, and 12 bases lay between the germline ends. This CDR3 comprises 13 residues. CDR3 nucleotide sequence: TGTGCCAGCAGCGTTGGGGGGGACCCTGGCTACACCTTC. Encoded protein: CASSVGGDPGYTF.

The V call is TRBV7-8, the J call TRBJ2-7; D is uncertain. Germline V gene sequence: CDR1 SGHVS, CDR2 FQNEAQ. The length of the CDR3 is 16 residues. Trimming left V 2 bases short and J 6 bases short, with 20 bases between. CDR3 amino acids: CASSLTRAFLPLEQYF. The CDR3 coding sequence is TGTGCCAGCAGCTTAACTCGGGCGTTCCTTCCCCTCGAGCAGTACTTC.

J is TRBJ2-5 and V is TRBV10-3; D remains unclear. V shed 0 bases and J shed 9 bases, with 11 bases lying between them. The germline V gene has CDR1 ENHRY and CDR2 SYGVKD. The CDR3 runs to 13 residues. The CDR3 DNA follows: TGTGCCATCAGTGAGTCTGGCGAGCCCGCCCAGTACTTC. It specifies CAISESGEPAQYF.

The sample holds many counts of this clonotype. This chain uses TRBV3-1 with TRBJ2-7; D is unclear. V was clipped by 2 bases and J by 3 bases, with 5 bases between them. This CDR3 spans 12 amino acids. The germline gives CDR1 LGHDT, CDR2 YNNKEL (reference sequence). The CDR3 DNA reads TGTGCCAGCAGCCAAAATTTCTACGAGCAGTACTTC. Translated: CASSQNFYEQYF.

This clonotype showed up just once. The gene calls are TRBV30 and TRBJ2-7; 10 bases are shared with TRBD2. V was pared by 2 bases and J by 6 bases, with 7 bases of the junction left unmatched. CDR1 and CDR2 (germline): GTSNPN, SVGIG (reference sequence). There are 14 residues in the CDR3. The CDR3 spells CAWSIRLAGAEQYF. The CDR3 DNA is TGTGCCTGGAGTATTCGCCTAGCGGGAGCCGAGCAGTACTTC.

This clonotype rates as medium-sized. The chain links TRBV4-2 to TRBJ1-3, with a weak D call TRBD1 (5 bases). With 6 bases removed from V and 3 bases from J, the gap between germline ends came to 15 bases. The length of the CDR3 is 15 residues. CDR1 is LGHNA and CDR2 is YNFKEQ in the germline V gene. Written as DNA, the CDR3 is TGTGCCAGCAGTATAGGACGGGGCAGTGGAAACACCATATATTTT. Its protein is CASSIGRGSGNTIYF.

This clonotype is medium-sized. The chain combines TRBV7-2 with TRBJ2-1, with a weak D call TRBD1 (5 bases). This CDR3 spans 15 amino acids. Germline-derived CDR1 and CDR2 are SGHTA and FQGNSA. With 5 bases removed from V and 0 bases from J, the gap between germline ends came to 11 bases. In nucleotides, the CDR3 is TGTGCCAGCAGCCGCCGGACAAGCTCCTACAATGAGCAGTTCTTC. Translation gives CASSRRTSSYNEQFF.

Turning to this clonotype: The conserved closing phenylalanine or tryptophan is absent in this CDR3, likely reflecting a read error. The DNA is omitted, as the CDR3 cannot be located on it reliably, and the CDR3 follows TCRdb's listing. The CDR3: CARTRQAGDRDPVL. This chain uses TRBV6-5 with TRBJ2-5; no DNA check was done on the table's D call, TRBD2. Germline loops: CDR1 MNHEY, CDR2 SVGAGI. With termini counted, the CDR3 has 14 amino acids.

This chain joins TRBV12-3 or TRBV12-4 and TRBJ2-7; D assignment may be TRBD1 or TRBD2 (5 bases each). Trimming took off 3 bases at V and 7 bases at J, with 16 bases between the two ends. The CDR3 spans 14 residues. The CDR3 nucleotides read TGTGCCAGCAGTTTTGAGGGGTTATACGGTGAGCAGTACTTC. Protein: CASSFEGLYGEQYF.

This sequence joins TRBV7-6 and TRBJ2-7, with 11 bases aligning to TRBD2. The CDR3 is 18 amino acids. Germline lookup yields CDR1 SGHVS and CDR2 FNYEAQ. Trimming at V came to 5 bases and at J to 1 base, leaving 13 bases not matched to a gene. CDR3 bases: TGTGCCAGCAGCCCTTATGCGAGACTAGCGGGAATTTCCTACGAGCAGTACTTC. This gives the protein CASSPYARLAGISYEQYF.

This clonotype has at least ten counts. CDR3 nucleotides: TGTGCCAGCAGCTTAGCTGACGGGGGAGGACAGCCCCAGCATTTT. It encodes CASSLADGGGQPQHF. The rearrangement links TRBV7-6 to TRBJ1-5, with D perhaps TRBD1 (5 bases). The V end lost 0 bases, the J end lost 7 bases, and 13 bases lay between the germline ends. Germline V gene sequence: CDR1 SGHVS, CDR2 FNYEAQ. This CDR3 has 15 amino acids.

In DNA form, the CDR3 reads TGTGCCAGCAGCTCCGGACTAGCGGACGCACAATTCTTC. Protein sequence: CASSSGLADAQFF. The V gene is TRBV7-9, the J gene TRBJ2-1; 10 bases map to TRBD2. V was pared by 4 bases and J by 16 bases, with 10 bases of the junction left unmatched. There are 13 residues in the CDR3. Germline assignment: CDR1 SEHNR and CDR2 FQNEAQ (reference sequence).

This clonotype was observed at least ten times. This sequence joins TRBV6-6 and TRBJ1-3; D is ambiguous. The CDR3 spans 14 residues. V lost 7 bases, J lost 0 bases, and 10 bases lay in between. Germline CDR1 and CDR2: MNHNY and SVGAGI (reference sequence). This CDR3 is CASIPGPSGNTIYF. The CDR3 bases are TGTGCCAGCATCCCGGGCCCCTCTGGAAACACCATATATTTT.

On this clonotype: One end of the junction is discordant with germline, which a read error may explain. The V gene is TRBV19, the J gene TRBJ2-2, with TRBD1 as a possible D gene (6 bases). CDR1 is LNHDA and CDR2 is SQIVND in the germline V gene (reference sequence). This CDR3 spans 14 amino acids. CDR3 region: CVSSRGTNTGELFF. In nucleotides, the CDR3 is TGTGTCAGTAGCAGGGGTACTAACACCGGGGAGCTGTTTTTT.

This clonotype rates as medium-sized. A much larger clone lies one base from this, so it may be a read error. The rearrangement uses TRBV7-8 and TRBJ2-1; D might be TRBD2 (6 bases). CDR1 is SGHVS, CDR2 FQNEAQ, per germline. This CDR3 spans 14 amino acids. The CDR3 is CVSSNSGTRNEQFF. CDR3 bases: TGTGTCAGCAGCAATAGCGGCACTAGGAATGAGCAGTTCTTC.

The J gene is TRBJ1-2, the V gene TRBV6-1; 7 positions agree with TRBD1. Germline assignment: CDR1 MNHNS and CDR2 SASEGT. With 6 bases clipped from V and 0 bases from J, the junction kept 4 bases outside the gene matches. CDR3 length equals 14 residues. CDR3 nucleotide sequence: TGTGCCAGCAGCAGACAGGGAGCTAACTATGGCTACACCTTC. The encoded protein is CASSRQGANYGYTF.